These 11 T cell receptor beta chains share one sample of origin, sequenced in a study of cytomegalovirus exposure and HLA in healthy donors. With 60 Vbeta and 13 Jbeta primers, the PCR was carried out. The method was immunoSEQ multiplex PCR; TCRdb's version includes in-frame clones alone and lacks a portion of them. Seen here are some 97,000 clones, approximately 77% observed once, and the top ten hold 12% to 15%. Sequenced sample: PBMCs. The source is a male donor in good health and CMV-seropositive.

The chain carries TRBV4-2 and TRBJ2-2, with TRBD2 as a possible D gene (6 bases). The CDR3 covers 16 residues. CDR1 and CDR2 (germline): LGHNA, YNFKEQ. V lost 0 bases, J lost 5 bases, and 13 bases lay in between. In nucleotides, the CDR3 is TGTGCCAGCAGCCAAGATAGGGGACTTAAAACCGGGGAGCTGTTTTTT. Translated: CASSQDRGLKTGELFF.

The CDR3 nucleotides read TGTGCCAGCAGCCGCATTCTTGGAGCTAATCAGCCCCAGCATTTT. It is translated as CASSRILGANQPQHF. The rearrangement uses TRBV4-2 and TRBJ1-5, with no clear D. Germline CDR1 and CDR2: LGHNA and YNFKEQ. Deletions cut 4 bases from V and 4 bases from J, with 14 bases between. The CDR3 covers 15 residues.

The chain carries TRBV14 and TRBJ2-1, with D maybe TRBD1 (6 bases). With 4 bases removed from V and 4 bases from J, the gap between germline ends came to 11 bases. CDR3 size: 14 residues. Germline V lookup: CDR1 SGHDN, CDR2 FVKESK. CDR3 residues: CASSPGQSYNEQFF. CDR3 coding DNA: TGTGCCAGCAGCCCTGGACAGTCTTACAATGAGCAGTTCTTC.

J is TRBJ1-5 and V is TRBV28, with 7 positions matching TRBD1. In germline, CDR1 is MDHEN, CDR2 SYDVKM. The CDR3 length is 15 residues. With 5 bases clipped from V and 6 bases from J, the junction kept 10 bases outside the gene matches. CDR3 sequence reads: CASSPPTGERQPQHF. The CDR3 DNA follows: TGTGCCAGCAGTCCGCCAACAGGGGAGCGTCAGCCCCAGCATTTT.

This clone was observed a single time. The chain links TRBV6-6 to TRBJ1-2; 8 positions match TRBD1. The CDR3 loop spans 16 amino acids. Germline lookup yields CDR1 MNHNY and CDR2 SVGAGI (reference sequence). Trimming removed 5 bases from V and 6 bases from J; junction bases left unmatched: 14. CDR3 sequence: CASSNQDRGILDGYTF. DNA of the CDR3: TGTGCCAGCAGTAACCAAGACAGGGGCATATTAGATGGCTACACCTTC.

This clone has just one count. The chain uses TRBV27 and TRBJ2-3; 7 bases map to TRBD2. V shed 0 bases, J shed 4 bases, and the junction held 16 bases outside the gene matches. The CDR3 has 19 amino acids. Germline loops: CDR1 MNHEY, CDR2 SMNVEV (reference sequence). The CDR3 is CASSLSSHTGGPSADTQYF. Here the CDR3 DNA reads TGTGCCAGCAGTTTATCGTCCCATACGGGGGGACCGTCCGCAGATACGCAGTATTTT.

This chain connects TRBV29-1 to TRBJ2-7, with 9 bases that match TRBD1. Per the germline V gene, CDR1 is SQVTM and CDR2 is ANQGSEA. Unmatched junction bases numbered 5, after V lost 1 base and J lost 4 bases. This CDR3 spans 14 amino acids. CDR3 DNA: TGCAGCGTTGAAGCCGGGACAGGGAGGTACGAGCAGTACTTC. As protein: CSVEAGTGRYEQYF.

The chain links TRBV27 to TRBJ2-7; D gene uncertain. The CDR3 is 16 amino acids. The V end was cut by 8 bases, the J end by 4 bases, with 24 bases between. Germline V gene data show CDR1 as MNHEY and CDR2 as SMNVEV (reference sequence). CDR3 DNA sequence: TGTGCCAGCGCCCGCCCGAACTCCCGGGTACGTTACGAGCAGTACTTC. It codes for CASARPNSRVRYEQYF.

This chain connects TRBV30 to TRBJ2-1; 10 bases are a match to TRBD2. This CDR3 is built from 12 residues. Trimming removed 7 bases from V and 16 bases from J; junction bases left unmatched: 13. Germline V gene data show CDR1 as GTSNPN and CDR2 as SVGIG (reference sequence). CDR3 sequence (DNA): TGTGCCTCTAGGCTAGCGGGGGTATTCCAATTCTTC. Encoded protein: CASRLAGVFQFF.

This clone was seen just once. The chain's CDR3 is CASSMRQGSTGELFF. The CDR3 bases are TGTGCCAGTAGTATGAGACAGGGCAGCACCGGGGAGCTGTTTTTT. The V and J genes are TRBV19 and TRBJ2-2; 7 bases are a match to TRBD1. Germline-derived CDR1 and CDR2 are LNHDA and SQIVND (reference sequence). The CDR3 sequence is 15 residues long. The trim removed 3 bases at V and 4 bases at J, leaving 5 bases unmatched.

This clone turned up a few times. The J gene is TRBJ2-2, the V gene TRBV6-1; TRBD1 is a possible D gene (5 bases). The germline V and J ends were trimmed by 4 bases and 5 bases, with 8 bases remaining between them. In germline, CDR1 is MNHNS, CDR2 SASEGT. The CDR3 has 13 amino acids. The CDR3 DNA follows: TGTGCCAGCAGTGTCAGGGAAACCGGGGAGCTGTTTTTT. The encoded protein is CASSVRETGELFF.